The T cell receptor beta chain under discussion was sequenced for a study of OX40 agonist ivuxolimab in advanced cancers. Study-wide background: An agonistic anti-OX40 (CD134) antibody, ivuxolimab, was used to treat the patients. Patients were infused with ivuxolimab every 2 weeks at 0.01 to 10 mg/kg. Study results and caveats: Among expanded peripheral T cells, antigen specificity went undetermined.

This clone has just one count. Its specificity is not known. Germline CDR1 and CDR2: LGHNT and FRNRAP. V was shortened by 7 bases and J by 2 bases, with 4 bases between the two germline ends. The CDR3 consists of 11 residues. Data came from immunoSEQ multiplex PCR; TCRdb stores just in-frame clones and leaves some out. The sample records almost 70,000 clones, 90% being singletons. Material: CD4+ or CD8+ T cells sorted from blood, obtained in a trial of the OX40 agonist ivuxolimab. The sequence was collected from an adult with an advanced solid tumor such as melanoma, head and neck, liver or kidney cancer. The chain is built from TRBV12-5 and TRBJ2-3; no firm D call. The CDR3 is CASAITDTQYF. DNA of the CDR3: TGTGCTAGTGCCATCACAGATACGCAGTATTTT.